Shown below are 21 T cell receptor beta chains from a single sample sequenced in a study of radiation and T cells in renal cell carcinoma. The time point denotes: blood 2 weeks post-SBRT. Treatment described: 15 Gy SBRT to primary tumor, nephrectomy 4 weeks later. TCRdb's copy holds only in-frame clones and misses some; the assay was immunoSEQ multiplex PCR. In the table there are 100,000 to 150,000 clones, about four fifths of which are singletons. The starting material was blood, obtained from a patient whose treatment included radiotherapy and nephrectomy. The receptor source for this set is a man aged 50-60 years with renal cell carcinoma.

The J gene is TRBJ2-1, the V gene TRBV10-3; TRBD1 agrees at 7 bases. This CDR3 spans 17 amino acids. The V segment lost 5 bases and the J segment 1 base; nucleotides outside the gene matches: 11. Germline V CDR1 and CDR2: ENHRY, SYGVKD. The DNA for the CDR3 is TGTGCCATCAGTCCAAAGACAGGGTTCCGGTCCTACAATGAGCAGTTCTTC. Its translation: CAISPKTGFRSYNEQFF.

The CDR3 region is CASSQRTGGSTEAFF. In nucleotides, the CDR3 is TGCGCCAGCAGCCAACGGACAGGGGGATCGACTGAAGCTTTCTTT. The V call is TRBV4-1, the J call TRBJ1-1; 10 bases are shared with TRBD1. This CDR3 has 15 residues. Germline loops: CDR1 MGHRA, CDR2 YSYEKL. V lost 2 bases and J lost 5; bases outside the gene matches: 5.

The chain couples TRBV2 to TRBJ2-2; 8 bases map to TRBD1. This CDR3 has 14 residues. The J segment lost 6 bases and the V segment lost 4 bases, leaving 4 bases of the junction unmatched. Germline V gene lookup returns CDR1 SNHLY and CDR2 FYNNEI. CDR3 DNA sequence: TGTGCCAGCAGTGCACAGGGGGGCCCCGGGGAGCTGTTTTTT. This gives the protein CASSAQGGPGELFF.

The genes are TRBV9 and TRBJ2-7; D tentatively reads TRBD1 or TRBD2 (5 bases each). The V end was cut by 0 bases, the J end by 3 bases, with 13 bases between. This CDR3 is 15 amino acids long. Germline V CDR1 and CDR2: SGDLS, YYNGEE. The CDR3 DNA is TGTGCCAGCAGCGTAGGTGCAGGGAGCTTCTACGAGCAGTACTTC. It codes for CASSVGAGSFYEQYF. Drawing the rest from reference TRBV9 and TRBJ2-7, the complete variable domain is DSGVTQTPKHLITATGQRVTLRCSPRSGDLSVYWYQQSLDQGLQFLIQYYNGEERAKGNILERFSAQQFPDLHSELNLSSLELGDSALYFCASSVGAGSFYEQYFGPGTRLTVT.

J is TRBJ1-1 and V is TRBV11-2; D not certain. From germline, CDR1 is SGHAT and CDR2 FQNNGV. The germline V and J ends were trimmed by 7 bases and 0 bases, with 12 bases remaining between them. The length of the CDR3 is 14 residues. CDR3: CASIRATMNTEAFF. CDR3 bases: TGTGCCAGCATCCGGGCGACCATGAACACTGAAGCTTTCTTT.

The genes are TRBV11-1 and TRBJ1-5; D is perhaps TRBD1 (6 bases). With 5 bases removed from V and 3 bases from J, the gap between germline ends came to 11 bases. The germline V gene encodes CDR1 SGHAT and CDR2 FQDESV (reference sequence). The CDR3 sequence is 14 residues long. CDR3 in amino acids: CASSPRGINQPQHF. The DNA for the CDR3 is TGTGCCAGCAGCCCTAGGGGGATCAATCAGCCCCAGCATTTT.

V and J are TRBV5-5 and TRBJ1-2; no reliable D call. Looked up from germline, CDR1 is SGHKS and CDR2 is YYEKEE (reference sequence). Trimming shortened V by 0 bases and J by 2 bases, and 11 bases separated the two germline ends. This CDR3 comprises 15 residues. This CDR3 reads CASSLGAAENYGYTF. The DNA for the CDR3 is TGTGCCAGCAGCTTGGGTGCAGCTGAGAACTATGGCTACACCTTC.

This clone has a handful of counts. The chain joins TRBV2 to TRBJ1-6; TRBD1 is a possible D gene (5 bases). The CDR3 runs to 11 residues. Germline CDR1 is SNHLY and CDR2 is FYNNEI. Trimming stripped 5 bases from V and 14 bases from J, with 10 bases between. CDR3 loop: CASSQGTSLHF. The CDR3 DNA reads TGTGCCAGCAGTCAGGGAACATCCCTCCACTTT.

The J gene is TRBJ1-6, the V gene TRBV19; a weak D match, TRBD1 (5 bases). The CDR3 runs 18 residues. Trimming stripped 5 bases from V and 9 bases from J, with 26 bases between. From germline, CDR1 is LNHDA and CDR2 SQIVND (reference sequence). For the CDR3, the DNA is TGTGCCAGTAGTGGACGTGGGCGGACATCGACCGGCCGTTCACCCCTCCACTTT. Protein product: CASSGRGRTSTGRSPLHF.

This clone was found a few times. The DNA for the CDR3 is TGTGCCAGTAGTATCCGGGACAGGGAACCTCCGGCCACCTTC. Translation gives CASSIRDREPPATF. The chain joins TRBV19 to TRBJ1-2, with 9 bases lining up with TRBD1. The germline gives CDR1 LNHDA, CDR2 SQIVND (reference sequence). With 3 bases clipped from V and 13 bases from J, the junction kept 12 bases outside the gene matches. The CDR3 runs to 14 residues.

For the CDR3, the DNA is TGTGCCAGCAGGTGGGAGGGACAGGGGTCAAATGAGCAGTTCTTC. Translated, it gives CASRWEGQGSNEQFF. The chain couples TRBV6-5 to TRBJ2-1; TRBD1 matches at 10 bases. Germline V gives CDR1 MNHEY, CDR2 SVGAGI. The CDR3 runs to 15 residues. The V gene end was trimmed by 6 bases and the J gene end by 7 bases; junction bases not matched to a gene: 9.

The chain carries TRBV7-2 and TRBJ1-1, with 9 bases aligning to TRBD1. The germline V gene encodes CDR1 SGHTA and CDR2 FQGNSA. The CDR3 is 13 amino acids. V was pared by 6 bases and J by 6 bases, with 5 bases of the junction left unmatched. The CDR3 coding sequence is TGTGCCAGCAGACCGCGACAGGGGGCTGAAGCTTTCTTT. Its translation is CASRPRQGAEAFF.

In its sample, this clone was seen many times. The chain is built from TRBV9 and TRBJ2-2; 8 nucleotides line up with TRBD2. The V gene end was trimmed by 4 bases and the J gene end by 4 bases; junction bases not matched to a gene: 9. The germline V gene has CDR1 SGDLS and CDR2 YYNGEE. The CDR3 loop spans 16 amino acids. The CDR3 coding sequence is TGTGCCAGCAGCCACCAGCGGGGGTCGTTCACCGGGGAGCTGTTTTTT. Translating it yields CASSHQRGSFTGELFF.

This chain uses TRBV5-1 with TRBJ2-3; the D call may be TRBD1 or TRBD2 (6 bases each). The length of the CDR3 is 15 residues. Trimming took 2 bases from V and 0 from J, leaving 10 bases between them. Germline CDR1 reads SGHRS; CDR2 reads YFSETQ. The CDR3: CASSFRGDSTDTQYF. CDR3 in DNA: TGCGCCAGCAGCTTTAGGGGGGATAGCACAGATACGCAGTATTTT.

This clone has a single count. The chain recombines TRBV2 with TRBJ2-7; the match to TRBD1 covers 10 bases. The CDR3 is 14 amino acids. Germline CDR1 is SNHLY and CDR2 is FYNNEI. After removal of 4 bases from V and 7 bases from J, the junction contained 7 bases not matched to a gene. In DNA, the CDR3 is TGTGCCAGCAGTGTGGGACAGGGGATGAAGGAGCAGTACTTC. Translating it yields CASSVGQGMKEQYF.

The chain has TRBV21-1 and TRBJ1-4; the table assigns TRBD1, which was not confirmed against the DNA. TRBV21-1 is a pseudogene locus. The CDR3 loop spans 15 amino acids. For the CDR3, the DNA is TGTGCCAGCAGCAAAGGGTCACAGGAGAATGAAAAACTGTTTTTT. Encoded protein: CASSKGSQENEKLFF.

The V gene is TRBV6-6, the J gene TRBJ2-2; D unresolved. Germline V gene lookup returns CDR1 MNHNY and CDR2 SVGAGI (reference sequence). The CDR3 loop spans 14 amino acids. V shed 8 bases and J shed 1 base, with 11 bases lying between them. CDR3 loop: CASRSGQNTGELFF. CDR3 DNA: TGTGCCAGCCGGTCGGGCCAGAACACCGGGGAGCTGTTTTTT.

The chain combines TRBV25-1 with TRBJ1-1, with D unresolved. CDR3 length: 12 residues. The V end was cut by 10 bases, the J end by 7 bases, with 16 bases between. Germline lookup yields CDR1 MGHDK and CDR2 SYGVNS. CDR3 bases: TGTGCCACCCGGAGAGGTAGGGTTGAAGCTTTCTTT. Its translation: CATRRGRVEAFF.

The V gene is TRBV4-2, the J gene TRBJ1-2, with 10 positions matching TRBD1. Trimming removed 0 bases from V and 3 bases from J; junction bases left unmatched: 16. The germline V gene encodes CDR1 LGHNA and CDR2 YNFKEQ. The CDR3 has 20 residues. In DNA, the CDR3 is TGTGCCAGCAGCCAAGATGGGGCCGGGACAGGGGTCCCAAACTACTATGGCTACACCTTC. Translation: CASSQDGAGTGVPNYYGYTF.

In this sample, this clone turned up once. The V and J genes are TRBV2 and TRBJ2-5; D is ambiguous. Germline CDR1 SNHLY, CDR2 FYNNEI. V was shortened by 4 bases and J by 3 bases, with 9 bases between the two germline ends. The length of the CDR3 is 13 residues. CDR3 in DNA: TGTGCCAGCAGTGGGGGATTAGAAGAGACCCAGTACTTC. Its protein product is CASSGGLEETQYF.

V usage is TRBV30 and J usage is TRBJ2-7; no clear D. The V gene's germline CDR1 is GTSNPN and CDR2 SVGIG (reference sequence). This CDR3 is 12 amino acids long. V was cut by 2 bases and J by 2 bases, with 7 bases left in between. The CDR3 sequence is CAWSPVTYEQYF. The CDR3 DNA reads TGTGCCTGGAGTCCCGTTACCTACGAGCAGTACTTC.